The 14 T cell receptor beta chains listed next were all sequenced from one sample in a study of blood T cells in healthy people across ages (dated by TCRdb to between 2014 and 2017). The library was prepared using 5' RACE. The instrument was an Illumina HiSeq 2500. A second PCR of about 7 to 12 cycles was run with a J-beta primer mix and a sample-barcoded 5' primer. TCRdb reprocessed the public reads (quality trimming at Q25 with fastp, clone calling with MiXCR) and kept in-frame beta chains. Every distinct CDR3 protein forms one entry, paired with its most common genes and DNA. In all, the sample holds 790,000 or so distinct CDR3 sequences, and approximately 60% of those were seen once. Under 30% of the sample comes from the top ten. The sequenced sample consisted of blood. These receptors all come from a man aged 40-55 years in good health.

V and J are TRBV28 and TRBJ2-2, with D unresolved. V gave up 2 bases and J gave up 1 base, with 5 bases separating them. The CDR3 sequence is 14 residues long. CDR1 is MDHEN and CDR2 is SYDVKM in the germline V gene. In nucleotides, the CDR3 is TGTGCCAGCAGTTTACGCGGGAACACCGGGGAGCTGTTTTTT. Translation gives CASSLRGNTGELFF.

The CDR3 region is CASSQPPRLQETQYF. Written as DNA, the CDR3 is TGTGCCAGCAGCCAACCTCCGCGGCTACAAGAGACCCAGTACTTC. This rearrangement joins TRBV7-9 to TRBJ2-5; D is unresolved. The CDR3 spans 15 residues. V lost 5 bases and J 2 bases, leaving 15 bases between the germline ends. CDR1 SEHNR and CDR2 FQNEAQ come from the germline V gene (reference sequence).

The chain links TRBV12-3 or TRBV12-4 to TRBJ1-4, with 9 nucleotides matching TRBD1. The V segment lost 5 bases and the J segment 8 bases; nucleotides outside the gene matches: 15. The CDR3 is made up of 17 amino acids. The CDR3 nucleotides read TGTGCCAGCAGTCTGGGACAGGGTGCCCCTAGAGAGGAAAAACTGTTTTTT. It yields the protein CASSLGQGAPREEKLFF.

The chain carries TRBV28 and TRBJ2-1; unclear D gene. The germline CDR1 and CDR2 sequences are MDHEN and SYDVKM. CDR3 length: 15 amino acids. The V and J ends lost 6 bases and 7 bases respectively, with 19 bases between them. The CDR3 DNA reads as TGTGCCAGCAGCTTGGCGGCGGTTTGGATGAATGAGCAGTTCTTC. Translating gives CASSLAAVWMNEQFF.

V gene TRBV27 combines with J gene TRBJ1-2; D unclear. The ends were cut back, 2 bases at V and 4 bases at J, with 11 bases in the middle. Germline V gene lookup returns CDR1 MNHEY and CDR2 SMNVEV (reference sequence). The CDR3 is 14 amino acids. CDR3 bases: TGTGCCAGCAGTTTAGGGCCAGGACTCTATGGCTACACCTTC. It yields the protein CASSLGPGLYGYTF.

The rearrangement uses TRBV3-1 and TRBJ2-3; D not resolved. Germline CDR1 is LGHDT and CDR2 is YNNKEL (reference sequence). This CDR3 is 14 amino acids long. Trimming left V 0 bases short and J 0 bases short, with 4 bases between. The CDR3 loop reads CASSQDHSTDTQYF. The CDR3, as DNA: TGTGCCAGCAGCCAAGATCATAGCACAGATACGCAGTATTTT.

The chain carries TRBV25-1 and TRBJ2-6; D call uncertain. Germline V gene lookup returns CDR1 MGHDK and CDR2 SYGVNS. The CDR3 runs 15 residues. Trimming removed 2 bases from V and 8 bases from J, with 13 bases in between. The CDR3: CASSEHTGGSNVLTF. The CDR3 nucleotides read TGTGCCAGCAGTGAACACACCGGTGGTTCCAACGTCCTGACTTTC.

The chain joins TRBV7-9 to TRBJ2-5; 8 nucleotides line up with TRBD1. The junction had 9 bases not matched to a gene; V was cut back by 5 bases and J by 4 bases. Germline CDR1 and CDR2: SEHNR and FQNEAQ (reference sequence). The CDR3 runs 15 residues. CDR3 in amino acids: CASSRDRGGGETQYF. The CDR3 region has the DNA TGTGCCAGCAGCCGCGACAGGGGAGGAGGAGAGACCCAGTACTTC.

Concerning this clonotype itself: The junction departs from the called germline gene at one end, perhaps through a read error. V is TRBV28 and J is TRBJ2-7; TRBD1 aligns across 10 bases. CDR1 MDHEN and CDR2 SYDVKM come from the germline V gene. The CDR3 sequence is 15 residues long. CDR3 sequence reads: CASSLDRGDSYEQHF. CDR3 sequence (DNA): TGTGCCAGCAGCCTGGACAGGGGGGACTCCTACGAGCAGCACTTC.

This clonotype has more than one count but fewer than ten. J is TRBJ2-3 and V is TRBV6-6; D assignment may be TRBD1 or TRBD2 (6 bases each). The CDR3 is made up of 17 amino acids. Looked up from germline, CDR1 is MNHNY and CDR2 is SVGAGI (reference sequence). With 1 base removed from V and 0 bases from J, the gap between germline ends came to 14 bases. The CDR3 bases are TGTGCCAGCAGTTACTATGGTCGGGGGCGTAGCACAGATACGCAGTATTTT. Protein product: CASSYYGRGRSTDTQYF.

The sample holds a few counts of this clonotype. CDR3 sequence reads: CASSQNQGAGNTIYF. CDR3 coding DNA: TGTGCCAGCAGCCAGAACCAGGGGGCTGGAAACACCATATATTTT. J is TRBJ1-3 and V is TRBV3-1, with TRBD1 matching 7 bases. The CDR3 sequence is 15 residues long. The ends lost 3 bases at V and 2 bases at J; junction bases unmatched: 4. CDR1 is LGHDT, CDR2 YNNKEL, per germline (reference sequence). The whole variable domain, filled in from reference TRBV3-1 and TRBJ1-3, reads DTAVSQTPKYLVTQMGNDKSIKCEQNLGHDTMYWYKQDSKKFLKIMFSYNNKELIINETVPNRFSPKSPDKAHLNLHINSLELGDSAVYFCASSQNQGAGNTIYFGEGSWLTVV.

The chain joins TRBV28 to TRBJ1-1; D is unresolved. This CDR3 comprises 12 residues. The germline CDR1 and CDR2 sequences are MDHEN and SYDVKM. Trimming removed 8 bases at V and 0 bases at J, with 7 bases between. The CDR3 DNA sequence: TGTGCCAGCCTCACCGTGAACACTGAAGCTTTCTTT. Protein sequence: CASLTVNTEAFF.

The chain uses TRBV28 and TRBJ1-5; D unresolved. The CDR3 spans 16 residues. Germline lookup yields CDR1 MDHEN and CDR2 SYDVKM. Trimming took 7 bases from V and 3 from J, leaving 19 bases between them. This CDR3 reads CASIIAGEGINQPQHF. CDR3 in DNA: TGTGCCAGCATCATTGCCGGGGAGGGTATCAATCAGCCCCAGCATTTT.

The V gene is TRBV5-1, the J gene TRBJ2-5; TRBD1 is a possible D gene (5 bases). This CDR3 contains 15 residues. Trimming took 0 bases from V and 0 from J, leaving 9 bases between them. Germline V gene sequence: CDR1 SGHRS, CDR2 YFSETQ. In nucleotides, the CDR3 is TGCGCCAGCAGCTTGGTTGTAGGGGACCAAGAGACCCAGTACTTC. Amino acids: CASSLVVGDQETQYF.